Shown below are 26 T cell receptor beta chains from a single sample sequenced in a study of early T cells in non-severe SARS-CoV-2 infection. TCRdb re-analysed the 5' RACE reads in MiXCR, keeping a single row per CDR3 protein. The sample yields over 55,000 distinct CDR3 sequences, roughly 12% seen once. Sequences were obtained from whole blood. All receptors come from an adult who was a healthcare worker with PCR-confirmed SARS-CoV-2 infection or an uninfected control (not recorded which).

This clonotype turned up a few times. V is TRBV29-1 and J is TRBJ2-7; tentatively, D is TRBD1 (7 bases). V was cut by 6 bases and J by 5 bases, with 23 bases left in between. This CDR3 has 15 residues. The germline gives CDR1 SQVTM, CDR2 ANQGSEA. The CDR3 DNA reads TGCAGCGTACCAACGCGGGACAGCCCTGAGGACGAGCAGTACTTC. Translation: CSVPTRDSPEDEQYF.

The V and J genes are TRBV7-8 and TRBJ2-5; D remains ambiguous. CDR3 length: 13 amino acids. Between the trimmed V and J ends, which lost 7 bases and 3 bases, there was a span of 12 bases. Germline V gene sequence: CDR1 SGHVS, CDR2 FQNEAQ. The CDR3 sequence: CASNPWSKETQYF. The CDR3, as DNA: TGTGCCAGCAACCCGTGGAGTAAAGAGACCCAGTACTTC.

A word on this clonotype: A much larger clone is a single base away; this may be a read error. The CDR3 DNA follows: TGTGCCAGCAGTCTCGAAAGGTCTGGAAACACCATATATTTT. This sequence encodes CASSLERSGNTIYF. The chain joins TRBV12-3 or TRBV12-4 to TRBJ1-3; D remains ambiguous. V lost 5 bases and J lost 1, with 9 bases in between. The CDR3 spans 14 residues.

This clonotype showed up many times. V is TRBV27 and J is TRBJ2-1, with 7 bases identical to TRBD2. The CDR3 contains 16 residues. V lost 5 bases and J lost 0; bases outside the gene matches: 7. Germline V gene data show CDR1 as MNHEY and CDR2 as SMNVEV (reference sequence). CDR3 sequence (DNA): TGTGCCAGCAGTCGAACTAGCGTGAGCTCCTACAATGAGCAGTTCTTC. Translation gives CASSRTSVSSYNEQFF.

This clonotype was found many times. The CDR3 here is CASSLMSGLAGVNEQFF. The CDR3 DNA reads TGTGCCAGCAGCTTAATGTCGGGACTAGCGGGAGTAAATGAGCAGTTCTTC. The genes are TRBV11-2 and TRBJ2-1; 14 bases map to TRBD2. Germline V gives CDR1 SGHAT, CDR2 FQNNGV. V gave up 2 bases and J gave up 7 bases; unmatched junction bases: 7. The CDR3 runs to 17 residues. The variable domain in full, with the rest retrieved from reference TRBV11-2 and TRBJ2-1, is EAGVAQSPRYKIIEKRQSVAFWCNPISGHATLYWYQQILGQGPKLLIQFQNNGVVDDSQLPKDRFSAERLKGVDSTLKIQPAKLEDSAVYLCASSLMSGLAGVNEQFFGPGTRLTVL.

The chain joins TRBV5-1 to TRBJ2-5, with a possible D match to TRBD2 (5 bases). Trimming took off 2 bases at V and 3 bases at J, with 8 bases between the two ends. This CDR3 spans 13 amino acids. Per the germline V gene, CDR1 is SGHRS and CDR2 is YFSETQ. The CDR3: CASSLLVEETQYF. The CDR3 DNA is TGCGCCAGCAGCTTACTAGTCGAAGAGACCCAGTACTTC.

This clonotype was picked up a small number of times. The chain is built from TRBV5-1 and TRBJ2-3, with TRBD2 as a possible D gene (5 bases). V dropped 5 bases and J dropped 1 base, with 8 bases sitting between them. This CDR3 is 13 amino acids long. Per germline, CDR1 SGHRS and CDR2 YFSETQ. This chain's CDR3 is CASSDGGTDTQYF. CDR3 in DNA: TGCGCCAGCAGTGACGGGGGCACAGATACGCAGTATTTT.

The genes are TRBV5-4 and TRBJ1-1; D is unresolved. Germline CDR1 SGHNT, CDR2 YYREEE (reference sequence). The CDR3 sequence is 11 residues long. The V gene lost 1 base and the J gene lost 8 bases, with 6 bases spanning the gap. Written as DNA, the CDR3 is TGTGCCAGCAGCTTGAAAGGGGAAGCTTTCTTT. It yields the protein CASSLKGEAFF.

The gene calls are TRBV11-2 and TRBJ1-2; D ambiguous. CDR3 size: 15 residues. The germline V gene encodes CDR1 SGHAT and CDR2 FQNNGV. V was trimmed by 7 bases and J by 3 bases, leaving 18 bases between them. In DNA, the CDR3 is TGTGCCAGCACCCTAGGTCTTGGCAGCCACTATGGCTACACCTTC. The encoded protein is CASTLGLGSHYGYTF.

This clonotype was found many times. CDR3: CASSLIPGADTQYF. As DNA, the CDR3 is TGTGCCAGCAGCTTAATCCCGGGGGCAGATACGCAGTATTTT. The chain employs TRBV7-3 and TRBJ2-3, with D maybe TRBD2 (6 bases). The CDR3 loop spans 14 amino acids. Germline V lookup: CDR1 SGHTA, CDR2 FQGTGA. V lost 1 base to trimming and J lost 4 bases, with 9 bases between them.

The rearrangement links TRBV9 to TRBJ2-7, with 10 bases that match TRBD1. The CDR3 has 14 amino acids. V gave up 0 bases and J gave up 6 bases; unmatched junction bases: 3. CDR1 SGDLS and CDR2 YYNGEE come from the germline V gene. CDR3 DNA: TGTGCCAGCAGCGTAGCCGGGACAGGGGCCGAGCAGTACTTC. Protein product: CASSVAGTGAEQYF.

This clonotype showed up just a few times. The CDR3 DNA reads as TGTGCCAGCAGTCTGACTCCCCATGAGCAGTTCTTC. Translating gives CASSLTPHEQFF. The V gene is TRBV28, the J gene TRBJ2-1; D remains ambiguous. CDR3 length: 12 amino acids. The V end was cut by 5 bases, the J end by 8 bases, with 10 bases between. Looked up from germline, CDR1 is MDHEN and CDR2 is SYDVKM.

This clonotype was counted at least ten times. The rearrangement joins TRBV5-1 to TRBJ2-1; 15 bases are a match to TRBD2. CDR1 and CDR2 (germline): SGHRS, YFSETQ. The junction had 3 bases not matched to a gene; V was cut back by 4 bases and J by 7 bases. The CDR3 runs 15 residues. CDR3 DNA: TGCGCCAGCAGCCCTGGGACTAGCGGGAGGAATGAGCAGTTCTTC. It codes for CASSPGTSGRNEQFF.

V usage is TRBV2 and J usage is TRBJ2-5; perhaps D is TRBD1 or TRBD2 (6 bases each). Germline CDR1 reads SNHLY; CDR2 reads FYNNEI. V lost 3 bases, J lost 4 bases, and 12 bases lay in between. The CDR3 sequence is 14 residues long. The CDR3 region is CASSEGRGGETQYF. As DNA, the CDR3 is TGTGCCAGCAGTGAGGGCAGGGGAGGAGAGACCCAGTACTTC.

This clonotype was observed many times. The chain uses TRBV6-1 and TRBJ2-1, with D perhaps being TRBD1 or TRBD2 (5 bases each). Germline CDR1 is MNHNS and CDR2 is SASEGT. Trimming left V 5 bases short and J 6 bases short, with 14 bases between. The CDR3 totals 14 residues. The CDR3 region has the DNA TGTGCCAGCAGTCCGGGGCCCTTCCCCAATGAGCAGTTCTTC. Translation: CASSPGPFPNEQFF.

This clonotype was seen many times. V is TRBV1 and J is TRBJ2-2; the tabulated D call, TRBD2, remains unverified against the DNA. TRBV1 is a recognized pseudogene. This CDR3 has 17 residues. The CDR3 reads CTSSHPWRGGYTGELFF. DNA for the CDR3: TGCACCAGCAGCCACCCTTGGCGGGGGGGCTACACCGGGGAGCTGTTTTTT.

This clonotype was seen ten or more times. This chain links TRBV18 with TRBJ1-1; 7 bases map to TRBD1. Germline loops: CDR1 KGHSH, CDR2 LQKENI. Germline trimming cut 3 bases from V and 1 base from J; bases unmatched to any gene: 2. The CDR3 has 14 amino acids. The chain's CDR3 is CASSPTGPNTEAFF. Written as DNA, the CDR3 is TGTGCCAGCTCACCGACAGGGCCGAACACTGAAGCTTTCTTT.

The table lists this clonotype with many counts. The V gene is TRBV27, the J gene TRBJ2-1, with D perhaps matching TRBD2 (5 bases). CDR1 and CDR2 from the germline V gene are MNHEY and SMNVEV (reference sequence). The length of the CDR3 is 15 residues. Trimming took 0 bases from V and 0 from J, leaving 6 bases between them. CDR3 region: CASSLSADSYNEQFF. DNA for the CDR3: TGTGCCAGCAGTTTATCAGCGGACTCCTACAATGAGCAGTTCTTC.

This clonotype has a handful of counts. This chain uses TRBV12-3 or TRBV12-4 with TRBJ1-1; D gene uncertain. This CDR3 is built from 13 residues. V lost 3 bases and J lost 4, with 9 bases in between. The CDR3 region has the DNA TGTGCCAGCAGTTTGTCGGGTAGCACTGAAGCTTTCTTT. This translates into CASSLSGSTEAFF.

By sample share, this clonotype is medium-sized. The CDR3 coding sequence is TGCAGTGCTCAATCAGGGATAGATACGCAGTATTTT. Translated, it gives CSAQSGIDTQYF. The genes are TRBV20-1 and TRBJ2-3; the D gene is possibly TRBD1 (5 bases). The CDR3 has 12 amino acids. V was pared by 5 bases and J by 5 bases, with 11 bases between. CDR1 is DFQATT and CDR2 is SNEGSKA in the germline V gene (reference sequence).

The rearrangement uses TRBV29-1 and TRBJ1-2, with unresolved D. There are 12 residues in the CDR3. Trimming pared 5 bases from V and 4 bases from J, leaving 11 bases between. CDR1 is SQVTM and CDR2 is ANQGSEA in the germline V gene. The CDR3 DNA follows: TGCAGCGTTTTGGTGGGAGGCTATGGCTACACCTTC. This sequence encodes CSVLVGGYGYTF.

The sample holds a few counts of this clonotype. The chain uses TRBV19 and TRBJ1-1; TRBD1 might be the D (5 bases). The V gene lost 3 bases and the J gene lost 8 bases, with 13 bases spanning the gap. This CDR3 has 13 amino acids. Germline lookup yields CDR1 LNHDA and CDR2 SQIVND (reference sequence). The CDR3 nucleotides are TGTGCCAGTAGTATTAACGCAGGGACGGAAGCTTTCTTT. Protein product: CASSINAGTEAFF.

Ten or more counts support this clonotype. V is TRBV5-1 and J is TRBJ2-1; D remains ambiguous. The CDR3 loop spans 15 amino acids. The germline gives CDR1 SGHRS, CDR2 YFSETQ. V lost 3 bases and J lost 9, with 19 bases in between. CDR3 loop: CASSSNPSPEAEQFF. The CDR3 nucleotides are TGCGCCAGCAGCTCGAATCCCTCCCCGGAAGCTGAGCAGTTCTTC.

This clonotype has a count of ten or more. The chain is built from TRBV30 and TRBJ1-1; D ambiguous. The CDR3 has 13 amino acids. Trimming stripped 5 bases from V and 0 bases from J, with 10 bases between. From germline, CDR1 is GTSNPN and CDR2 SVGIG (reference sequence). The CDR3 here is CAWEVTLNTEAFF. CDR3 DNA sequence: TGTGCCTGGGAGGTGACCTTGAACACTGAAGCTTTCTTT.

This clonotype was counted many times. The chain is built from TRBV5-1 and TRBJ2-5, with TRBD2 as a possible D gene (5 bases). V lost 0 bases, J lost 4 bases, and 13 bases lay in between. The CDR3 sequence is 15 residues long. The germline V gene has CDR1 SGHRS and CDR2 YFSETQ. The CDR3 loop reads CASSLGRKEVETQYF. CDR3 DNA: TGCGCCAGCAGCTTGGGCAGGAAGGAGGTAGAGACCCAGTACTTC.

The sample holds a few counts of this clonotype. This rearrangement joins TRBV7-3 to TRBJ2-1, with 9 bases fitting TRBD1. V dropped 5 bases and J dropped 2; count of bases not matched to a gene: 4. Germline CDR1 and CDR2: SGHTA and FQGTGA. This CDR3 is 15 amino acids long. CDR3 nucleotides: TGTGCCAGCAGCCCTGGGACAGGGCCCTACAATGAGCAGTTCTTC. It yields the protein CASSPGTGPYNEQFF.